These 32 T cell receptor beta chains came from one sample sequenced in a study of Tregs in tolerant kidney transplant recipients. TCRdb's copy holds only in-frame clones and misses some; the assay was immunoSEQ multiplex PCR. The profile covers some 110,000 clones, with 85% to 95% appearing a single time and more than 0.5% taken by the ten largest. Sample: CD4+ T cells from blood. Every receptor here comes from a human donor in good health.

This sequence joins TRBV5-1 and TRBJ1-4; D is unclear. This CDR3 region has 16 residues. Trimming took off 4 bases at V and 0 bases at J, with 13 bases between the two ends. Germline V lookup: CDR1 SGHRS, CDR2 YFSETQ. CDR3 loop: CASSPLSSPTNEKLFF. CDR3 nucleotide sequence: TGCGCCAGCAGCCCACTCAGTAGTCCAACTAATGAAAAACTGTTTTTT.

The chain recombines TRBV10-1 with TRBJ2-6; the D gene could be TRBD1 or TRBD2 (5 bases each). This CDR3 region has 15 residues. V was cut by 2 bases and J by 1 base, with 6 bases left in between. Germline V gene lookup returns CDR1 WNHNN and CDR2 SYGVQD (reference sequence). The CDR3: CASSEGGSGANVLTF. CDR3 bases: TGCGCCAGCAGTGAGGGGGGTTCTGGGGCCAACGTCCTGACTTTC.

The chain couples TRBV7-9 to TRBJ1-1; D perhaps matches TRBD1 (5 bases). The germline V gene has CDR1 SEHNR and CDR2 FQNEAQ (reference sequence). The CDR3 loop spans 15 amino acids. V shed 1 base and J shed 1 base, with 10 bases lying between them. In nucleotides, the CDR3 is TGTGCCAGCAGCTTAGTTGGGGGTTGGAACACTGAAGCTTTCTTT. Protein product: CASSLVGGWNTEAFF.

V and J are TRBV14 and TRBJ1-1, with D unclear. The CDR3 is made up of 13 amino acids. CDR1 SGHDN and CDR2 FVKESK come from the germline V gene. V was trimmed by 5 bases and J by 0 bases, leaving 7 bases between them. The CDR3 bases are TGTGCCAGCAGCTCCGGGCTGAACACTGAAGCTTTCTTT. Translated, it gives CASSSGLNTEAFF. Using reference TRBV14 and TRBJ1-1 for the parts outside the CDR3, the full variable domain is EAGVTQFPSHSVIEKGQTVTLRCDPISGHDNLYWYRRVMGKEIKFLLHFVKESKQDESGMPNNRFLAERTGGTYSTLKVQPAELEDSGVYFCASSSGLNTEAFFGQGTRLTVV.

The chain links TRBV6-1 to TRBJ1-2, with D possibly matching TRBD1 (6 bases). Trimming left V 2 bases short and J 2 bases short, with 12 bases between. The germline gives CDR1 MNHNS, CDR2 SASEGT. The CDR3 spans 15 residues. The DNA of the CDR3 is TGTGCCAGCAGTGAATTGGGGGCACCAAACTATGGCTACACCTTC. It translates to CASSELGAPNYGYTF.

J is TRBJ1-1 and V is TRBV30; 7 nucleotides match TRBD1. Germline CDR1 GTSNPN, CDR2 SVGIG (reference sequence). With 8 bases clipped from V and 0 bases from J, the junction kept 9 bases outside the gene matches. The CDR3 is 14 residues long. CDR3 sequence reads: CARTGDLMNTEAFF. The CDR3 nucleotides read TGTGCCCGTACAGGGGACCTCATGAACACTGAAGCTTTCTTT.

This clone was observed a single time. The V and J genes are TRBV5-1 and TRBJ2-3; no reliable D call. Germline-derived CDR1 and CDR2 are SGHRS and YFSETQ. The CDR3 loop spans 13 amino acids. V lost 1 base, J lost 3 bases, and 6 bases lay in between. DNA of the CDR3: TGCGCCAGCAGCTTGAGGGCGACAGATACGCAGTATTTT. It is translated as CASSLRATDTQYF.

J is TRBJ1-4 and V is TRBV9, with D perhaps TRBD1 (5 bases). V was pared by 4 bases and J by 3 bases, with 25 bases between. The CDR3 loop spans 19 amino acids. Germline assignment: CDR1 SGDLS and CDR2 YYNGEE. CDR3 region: CASSPGEGEGPGANEKLFF. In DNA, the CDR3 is TGTGCCAGCAGCCCCGGGGAAGGGGAAGGGCCGGGCGCTAATGAAAAACTGTTTTTT. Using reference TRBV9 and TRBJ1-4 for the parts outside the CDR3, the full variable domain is DSGVTQTPKHLITATGQRVTLRCSPRSGDLSVYWYQQSLDQGLQFLIQYYNGEERAKGNILERFSAQQFPDLHSELNLSSLELGDSALYFCASSPGEGEGPGANEKLFFGSGTQLSVL.

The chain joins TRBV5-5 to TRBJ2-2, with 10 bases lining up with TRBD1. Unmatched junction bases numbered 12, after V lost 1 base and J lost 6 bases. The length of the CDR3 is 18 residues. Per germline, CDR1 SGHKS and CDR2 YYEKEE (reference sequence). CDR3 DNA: TGTGCCAGCAGCTTGTTACGTCCGGGACAGGGGATGTCCGGGGAGCTGTTTTTT. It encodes CASSLLRPGQGMSGELFF.

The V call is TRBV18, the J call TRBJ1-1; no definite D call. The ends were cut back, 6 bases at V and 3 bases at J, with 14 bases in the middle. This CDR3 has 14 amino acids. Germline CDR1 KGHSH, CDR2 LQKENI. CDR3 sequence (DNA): TGTGCCAGCTCCCTTAGCGTTCAGTACACTGAAGCTTTCTTT. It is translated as CASSLSVQYTEAFF.

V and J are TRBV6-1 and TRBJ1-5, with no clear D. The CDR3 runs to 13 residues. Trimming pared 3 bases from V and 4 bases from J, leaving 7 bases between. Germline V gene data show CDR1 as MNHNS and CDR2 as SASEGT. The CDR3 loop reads CASSESRNQPQHF. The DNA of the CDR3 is TGTGCCAGCAGTGAGAGCAGAAATCAGCCCCAGCATTTT.

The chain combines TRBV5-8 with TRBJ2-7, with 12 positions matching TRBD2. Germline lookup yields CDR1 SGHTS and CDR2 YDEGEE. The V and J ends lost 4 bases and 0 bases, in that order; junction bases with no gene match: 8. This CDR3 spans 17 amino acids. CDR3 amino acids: CASSPRLAGANSYEQYF. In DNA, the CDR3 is TGTGCCAGCAGCCCAAGACTAGCGGGAGCCAACTCCTACGAGCAGTACTTC.

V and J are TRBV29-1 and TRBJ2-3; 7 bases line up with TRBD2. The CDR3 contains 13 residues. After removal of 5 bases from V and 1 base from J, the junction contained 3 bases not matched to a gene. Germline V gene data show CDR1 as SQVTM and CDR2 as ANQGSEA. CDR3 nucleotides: TGCAGCGTTCGGGCGGGGGGCACAGATACGCAGTATTTT. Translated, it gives CSVRAGGTDTQYF.

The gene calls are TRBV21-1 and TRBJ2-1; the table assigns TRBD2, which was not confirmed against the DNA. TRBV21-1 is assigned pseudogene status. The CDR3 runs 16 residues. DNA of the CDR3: TGTGCCAGCAGCAGCATGGGAGGGCCAACCTACAATGAGCAGTTCTTC. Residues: CASSSMGGPTYNEQFF.

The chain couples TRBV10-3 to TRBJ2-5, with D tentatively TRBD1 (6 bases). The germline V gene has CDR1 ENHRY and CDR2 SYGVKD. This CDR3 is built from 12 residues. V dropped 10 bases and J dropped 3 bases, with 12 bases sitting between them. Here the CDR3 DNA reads TGTGCCACCAGGGGCGGCGAAGAGACCCAGTACTTC. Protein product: CATRGGEETQYF.

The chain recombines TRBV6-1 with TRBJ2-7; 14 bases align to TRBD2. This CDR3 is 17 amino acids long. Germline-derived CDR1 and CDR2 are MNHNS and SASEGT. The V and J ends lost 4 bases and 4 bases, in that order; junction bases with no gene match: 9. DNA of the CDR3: TGTGCCAGCAGTGTAAGTCGAAGGACTAGCGGGAGGTACGAGCAGTACTTC. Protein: CASSVSRRTSGRYEQYF.

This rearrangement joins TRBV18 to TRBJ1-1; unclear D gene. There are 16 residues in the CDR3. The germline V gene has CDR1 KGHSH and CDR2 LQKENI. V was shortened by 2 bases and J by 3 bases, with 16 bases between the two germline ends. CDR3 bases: TGTGCCAGCTCACCAGACAAGATAGCCATGGACACTGAAGCTTTCTTT. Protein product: CASSPDKIAMDTEAFF.

CDR3 in DNA: TGTGCCAGCAGCCCTTCAAGCGGGAGTATTCGGGAGACCCAGTACTTC. Translation: CASSPSSGSIRETQYF. This sequence joins TRBV11-1 and TRBJ2-5; 8 bases map to TRBD2. Germline values: CDR1 SGHAT, CDR2 FQDESV (reference sequence). Trimming took 5 bases from V and 5 from J; bases not matched to a gene: 13. This CDR3 is built from 16 residues.

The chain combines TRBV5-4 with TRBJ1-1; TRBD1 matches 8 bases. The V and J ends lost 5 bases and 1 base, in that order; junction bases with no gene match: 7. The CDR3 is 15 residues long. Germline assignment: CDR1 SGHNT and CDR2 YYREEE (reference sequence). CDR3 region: CASRRDRGRNTEAFF. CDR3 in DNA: TGTGCCAGCAGACGCGACAGGGGTCGGAACACTGAAGCTTTCTTT.

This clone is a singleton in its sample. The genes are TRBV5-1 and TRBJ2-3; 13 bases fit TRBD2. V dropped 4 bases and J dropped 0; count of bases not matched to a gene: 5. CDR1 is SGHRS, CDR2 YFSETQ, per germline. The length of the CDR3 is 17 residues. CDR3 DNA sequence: TGCGCCAGCAGCCGGACTAGCGGGGGTACGAGCACAGATACGCAGTATTTT. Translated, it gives CASSRTSGGTSTDTQYF.

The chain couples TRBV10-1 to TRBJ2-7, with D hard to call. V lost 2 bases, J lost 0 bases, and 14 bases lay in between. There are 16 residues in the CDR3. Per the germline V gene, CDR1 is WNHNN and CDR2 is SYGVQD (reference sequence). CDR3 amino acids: CASSEGRVGNSYEQYF. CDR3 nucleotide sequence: TGCGCCAGCAGTGAGGGGCGCGTGGGGAACTCCTACGAGCAGTACTTC.

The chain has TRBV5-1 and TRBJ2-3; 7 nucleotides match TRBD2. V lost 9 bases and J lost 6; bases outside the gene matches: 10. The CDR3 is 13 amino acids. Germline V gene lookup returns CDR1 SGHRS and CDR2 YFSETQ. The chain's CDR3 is CATSGTGGDTQYF. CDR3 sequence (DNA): TGCGCCACTTCCGGGACCGGGGGGGATACGCAGTATTTT.

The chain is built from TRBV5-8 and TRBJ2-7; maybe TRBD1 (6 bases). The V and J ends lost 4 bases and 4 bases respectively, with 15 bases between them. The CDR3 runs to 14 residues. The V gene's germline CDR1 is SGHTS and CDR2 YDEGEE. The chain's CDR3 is CASSLPGQPYEQYF. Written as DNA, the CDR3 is TGTGCCAGCAGCCTCCCTGGACAGCCGTACGAGCAGTACTTC.

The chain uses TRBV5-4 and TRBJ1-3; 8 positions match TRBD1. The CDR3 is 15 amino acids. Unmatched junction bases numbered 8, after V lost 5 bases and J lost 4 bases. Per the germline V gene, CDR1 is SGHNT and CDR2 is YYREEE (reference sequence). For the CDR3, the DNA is TGTGCCAGCAGTCGGCTACAGGGGGGAGGAAACACCATATATTTT. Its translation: CASSRLQGGGNTIYF.

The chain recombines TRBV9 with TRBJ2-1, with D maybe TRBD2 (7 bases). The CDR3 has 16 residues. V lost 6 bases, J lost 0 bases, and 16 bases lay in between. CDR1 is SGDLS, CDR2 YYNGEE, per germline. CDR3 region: CASTGGQRGSYNEQFF. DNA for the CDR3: TGTGCCAGCACCGGGGGGCAGCGGGGCTCCTACAATGAGCAGTTCTTC.

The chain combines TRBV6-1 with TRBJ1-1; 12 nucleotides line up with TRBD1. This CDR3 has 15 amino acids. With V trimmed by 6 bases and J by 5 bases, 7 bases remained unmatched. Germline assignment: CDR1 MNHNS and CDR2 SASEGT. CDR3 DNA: TGTGCCAGCAGCTGGGTGGGACAGGGGGCAACTGAAGCTTTCTTT. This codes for CASSWVGQGATEAFF.

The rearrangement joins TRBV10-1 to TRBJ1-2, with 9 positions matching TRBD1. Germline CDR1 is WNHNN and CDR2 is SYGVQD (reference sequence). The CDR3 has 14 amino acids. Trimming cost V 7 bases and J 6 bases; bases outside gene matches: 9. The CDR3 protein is CASIYTGGLDGYTF. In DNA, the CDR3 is TGCGCCAGCATTTATACAGGGGGCTTGGATGGCTACACCTTC.

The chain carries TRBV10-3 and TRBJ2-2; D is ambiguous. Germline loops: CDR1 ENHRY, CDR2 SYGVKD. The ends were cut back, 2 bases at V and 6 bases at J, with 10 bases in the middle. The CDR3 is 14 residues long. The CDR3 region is CAISEKSFAGELFF. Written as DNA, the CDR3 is TGTGCCATCAGTGAGAAGAGCTTCGCCGGGGAGCTGTTTTTT.

CDR3 protein: CASSFGVRQEQFF. In nucleotides, the CDR3 is TGTGCCAGCAGTTTTGGGGTCCGTCAGGAGCAGTTCTTC. The chain couples TRBV27 to TRBJ2-1, with unresolved D. The CDR3 runs to 13 residues. Germline V gene sequence: CDR1 MNHEY, CDR2 SMNVEV (reference sequence). V was pared by 3 bases and J by 10 bases, with 13 bases between.

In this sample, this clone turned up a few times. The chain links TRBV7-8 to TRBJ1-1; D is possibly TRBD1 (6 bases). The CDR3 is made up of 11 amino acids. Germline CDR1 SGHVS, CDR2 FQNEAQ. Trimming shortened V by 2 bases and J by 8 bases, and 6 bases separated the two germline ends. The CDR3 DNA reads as TGTGCCAGCAGCTTAAGGGGGGAAGCTTTCTTT. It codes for CASSLRGEAFF.

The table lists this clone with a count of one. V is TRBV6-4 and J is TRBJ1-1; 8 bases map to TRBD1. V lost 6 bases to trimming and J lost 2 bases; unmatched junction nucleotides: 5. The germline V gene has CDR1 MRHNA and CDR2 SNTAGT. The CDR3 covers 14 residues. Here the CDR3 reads CASSIDRGNTEAFF. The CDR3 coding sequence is TGTGCCAGCAGCATTGACAGGGGCAACACTGAAGCTTTCTTT.

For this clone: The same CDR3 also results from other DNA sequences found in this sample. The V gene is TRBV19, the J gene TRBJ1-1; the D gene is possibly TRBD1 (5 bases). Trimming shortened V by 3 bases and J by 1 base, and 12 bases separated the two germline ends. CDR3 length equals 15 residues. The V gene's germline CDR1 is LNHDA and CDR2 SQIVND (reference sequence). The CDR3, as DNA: TGTGCCAGTAGTATCATCGGGGGGTCGAACACTGAAGCTTTCTTT. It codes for CASSIIGGSNTEAFF.